One and the same sample provided the 31 T cell receptor beta chains below, sequenced in a study of CD8 T cells in Susac syndrome. Random-hexamer reverse transcription was applied to roughly 0.45 to 1 ug RNA. From the immunoSEQ multiplex PCR reads, TCRdb called clonotypes with MiXCR, one entry per CDR3 protein. The sample lists tens of thousands of distinct CDR3 sequences; about 96% were seen once. Sequences were obtained from CD8+ T cells from PBMCs. These receptors were obtained from a human donor with Susac syndrome.

The chain couples TRBV6-2 or TRBV6-3 to TRBJ2-1; D gene uncertain. Germline loops: CDR1 MNHEY, CDR2 SVGEGT. V shed 5 bases and J shed 0 bases, with 20 bases lying between them. The CDR3 runs to 18 residues. The CDR3 reads CASSPLDWTLSSYNEQFF. The CDR3 region has the DNA TGTGCCAGCAGTCCCCTAGACTGGACCCTTAGCTCCTACAATGAGCAGTTCTTC.

The chain recombines TRBV6-5 with TRBJ1-6, with D unresolved. The CDR3 length is 18 residues. The ends were cut back, 2 bases at V and 0 bases at J, with 14 bases in the middle. Germline values: CDR1 MNHEY, CDR2 SVGAGI. The CDR3 DNA follows: TGTGCCAGCAGTTACCTAAGGACGGGTATCTCCTATAATTCACCCCTCCACTTT. This sequence encodes CASSYLRTGISYNSPLHF.

This clonotype appeared once. Germline and junction disagree at one end, which may indicate a read error. The chain employs TRBV5-1 and TRBJ1-1; TRBD1 might be the D (6 bases). Germline CDR1 SGHRS, CDR2 YFSETQ. The CDR3 is 16 amino acids. Written as DNA, the CDR3 is TGCGCCAGCAGCTTTCAAAACAGGGAGCTGAACACTGAAGCTTCCTTT. Protein product: CASSFQNRELNTEASF.

The chain recombines TRBV5-1 with TRBJ2-1; a possible D gene is TRBD2 (5 bases). Trimming shortened V by 2 bases and J by 5 bases, and 14 bases separated the two germline ends. Looked up from germline, CDR1 is SGHRS and CDR2 is YFSETQ. The CDR3 loop spans 15 amino acids. The CDR3 loop is CASSFILGENNEQFF. The CDR3 bases are TGCGCCAGCAGCTTCATCCTCGGGGAAAACAATGAGCAGTTCTTC. The full variable domain, in which reference TRBV5-1 and TRBJ2-1 provide the parts outside the CDR3, is KAGVTQTPRYLIKTRGQQVTLSCSPISGHRSVSWYQQTPGQGLQFLFEYFSETQRNKGNFPGRFSGRQFSNSRSEMNVSTLELGDSALYLCASSFILGENNEQFFGPGTRLTVL.

This chain joins TRBV27 and TRBJ1-2; the D is unclear. The CDR3 length is 14 residues. V lost 5 bases to trimming and J lost 1 base, with 11 bases between them. From germline, CDR1 is MNHEY and CDR2 SMNVEV (reference sequence). The CDR3 protein is CASSPRDNNYGYTF. In DNA, the CDR3 is TGTGCCAGCAGTCCACGGGATAATAACTATGGCTACACCTTC.

The V gene is TRBV28, the J gene TRBJ1-5; the match to TRBD1 covers 9 bases. The CDR3 has 14 residues. Germline lookup yields CDR1 MDHEN and CDR2 SYDVKM. Trimming removed 6 bases from V and 9 bases from J; junction bases left unmatched: 9. The CDR3 is CASRPGQGWRPQHF. For the CDR3, the DNA is TGTGCCAGCAGACCGGGACAGGGATGGAGGCCCCAGCATTTT.

This sequence joins TRBV9 and TRBJ1-1, with D possibly being TRBD1 (6 bases). Germline CDR1 reads SGDLS; CDR2 reads YYNGEE. V dropped 3 bases and J dropped 8 bases, with 17 bases sitting between them. The CDR3 is made up of 14 amino acids. The CDR3 is CASSANGGGREAFF. DNA for the CDR3: TGTGCCAGCAGCGCTAACGGAGGGGGGAGGGAAGCTTTCTTT. The variable domain in full, completed from reference TRBV9 and TRBJ1-1, reads DSGVTQTPKHLITATGQRVTLRCSPRSGDLSVYWYQQSLDQGLQFLIQYYNGEERAKGNILERFSAQQFPDLHSELNLSSLELGDSALYFCASSANGGGREAFFGQGTRLTVV.

J is TRBJ2-3 and V is TRBV4-3, with a possible D match to TRBD2 (5 bases). The V end lost 0 bases, the J end lost 2 bases, and 9 bases lay between the germline ends. The CDR3 extends over 15 amino acids. The germline V gene has CDR1 LGHNA and CDR2 YSLEER. The CDR3: CASSQDPGDTDTQYF. The CDR3 nucleotides read TGCGCCAGCAGCCAAGATCCCGGGGACACAGATACGCAGTATTTT.

This sequence joins TRBV20-1 and TRBJ2-7, with 8 nucleotides matching TRBD1. The CDR3 has 13 amino acids. The germline V gene encodes CDR1 DFQATT and CDR2 SNEGSKA (reference sequence). V was clipped by 4 bases and J by 4 bases; unmatched bases: 6. The CDR3 region is CSATGTGDYEQYF. DNA for the CDR3: TGCAGTGCTACCGGGACAGGAGATTACGAGCAGTACTTC.

This clonotype has just one count. This chain joins TRBV9 and TRBJ2-3, with D unresolved. Germline V gives CDR1 SGDLS, CDR2 YYNGEE. This CDR3 region has 14 residues. V was cut by 1 base and J by 3 bases, with 9 bases left in between. DNA of the CDR3: TGTGCCAGCAGCGTAAGTGAAAAAACAGATACGCAGTATTTT. Protein product: CASSVSEKTDTQYF.

The chain joins TRBV14 to TRBJ2-1; D could derive from TRBD1 or TRBD2 (5 bases each). CDR3 length: 15 amino acids. The V and J ends lost 5 bases and 7 bases respectively, with 18 bases between them. The germline V gene encodes CDR1 SGHDN and CDR2 FVKESK. The DNA for the CDR3 is TGTGCCAGCAGCTTCGTGGGGGTCCAGCGGAATGAGCAGTTCTTC. This codes for CASSFVGVQRNEQFF.

This rearrangement joins TRBV27 to TRBJ1-2; 7 positions match TRBD1. This CDR3 is 17 amino acids long. The J segment lost 3 bases and the V segment lost 5 bases, leaving 15 bases of the junction unmatched. CDR1 is MNHEY, CDR2 SMNVEV, per germline (reference sequence). CDR3 loop: CASSTHRLGTDDYGYTF. DNA of the CDR3: TGTGCCAGCAGTACCCACCGTCTCGGGACAGACGACTATGGCTACACCTTC.

This clonotype was counted only a few times. The chain combines TRBV27 with TRBJ2-7; possibly TRBD1 or TRBD2 for D (5 bases each). The CDR3 runs 13 residues. Germline values: CDR1 MNHEY, CDR2 SMNVEV (reference sequence). V was trimmed by 3 bases and J by 3 bases, leaving 9 bases between them. The CDR3 sequence: CASSFSGGYEQYF. The CDR3 DNA sequence: TGTGCCAGCAGTTTTTCTGGGGGCTACGAGCAGTACTTC.

As DNA, the CDR3 is TGTGCCAGCAGCTTGGTCCACTATGGCTACACCTTC. This sequence encodes CASSLVHYGYTF. The rearrangement joins TRBV5-6 to TRBJ1-2; no clear D. Per germline, CDR1 SGHDT and CDR2 YYEEEE. The CDR3 is made up of 12 amino acids. Trimming cost V 0 bases and J 3 bases, with 3 bases left between them.

The chain joins TRBV20-1 to TRBJ1-1, with D unresolved. From germline, CDR1 is DFQATT and CDR2 SNEGSKA (reference sequence). The CDR3 has 11 amino acids. The V end lost 2 bases, the J end lost 11 bases, and 12 bases lay between the germline ends. The CDR3 nucleotides read TGCAGTGCTAGACTTCGGTTTGAGGCTTTCTTT. Its translation is CSARLRFEAFF.

In its sample, this clonotype was seen once. The chain combines TRBV10-3 with TRBJ2-1; D is possibly TRBD2 (5 bases). V lost 3 bases and J 9 bases, leaving 9 bases between the germline ends. Looked up from germline, CDR1 is ENHRY and CDR2 is SYGVKD. This CDR3 is 12 amino acids long. CDR3 coding DNA: TGTGCCATCAGTGATTACGGGATTGAGCAGTTCTTC. Amino acids: CAISDYGIEQFF.

This chain connects TRBV5-4 to TRBJ2-3; perhaps TRBD1 as D (6 bases). From germline, CDR1 is SGHNT and CDR2 YYREEE (reference sequence). Between the trimmed V and J ends, which lost 4 bases and 0 bases, there was a span of 12 bases. The CDR3 extends over 15 amino acids. The CDR3 coding sequence is TGTGCCAGCAGCATCAACAGGGTCAGCACAGATACGCAGTATTTT. Its protein product is CASSINRVSTDTQYF.

This rearrangement joins TRBV6-2 or TRBV6-3 to TRBJ1-1; TRBD1 agrees at 7 bases. Per germline, CDR1 MNHEY and CDR2 SVGEGT. The CDR3 runs to 12 residues. V was clipped by 6 bases and J by 6 bases; unmatched bases: 4. CDR3 nucleotide sequence: TGTGCCAGCAGCCGACAGGGTCCTGAAGCTTTCTTT. The encoded protein is CASSRQGPEAFF.

This chain uses TRBV25-1 with TRBJ2-5; 9 bases are a match to TRBD2. This CDR3 has 11 amino acids. CDR1 and CDR2 from the germline V gene are MGHDK and SYGVNS. CDR3 sequence: CAIGLAETQYF. The CDR3 region has the DNA TGTGCTATAGGACTAGCGGAGACCCAGTACTTC.

V and J are TRBV12-3 or TRBV12-4 and TRBJ2-5, with D unresolved. The CDR3 spans 15 residues. The V and J ends lost 3 bases and 5 bases respectively, with 16 bases between them. CDR3 DNA: TGTGCCAGCAGTTTTTTCCGGAGAGGCCGCGAGACCCAGTACTTC. It translates to CASSFFRRGRETQYF.

J is TRBJ2-7 and V is TRBV29-1, with a possible D match to TRBD2 (6 bases). The CDR3 covers 13 residues. V was pared by 3 bases and J by 7 bases, with 16 bases between. The germline V gene encodes CDR1 SQVTM and CDR2 ANQGSEA. DNA for the CDR3: TGCAGCGTTGACTTTCTGGCAGGAGGGGAGCAGTACTTC. This encodes CSVDFLAGGEQYF.

The chain is built from TRBV29-1 and TRBJ1-4; D uncertain. The CDR3 runs to 13 residues. V lost 8 bases and J 8 bases, leaving 18 bases between the germline ends. In germline, CDR1 is SQVTM, CDR2 ANQGSEA. Written as DNA, the CDR3 is TGCAGCTTTCTCGGCCGGTTAGGAGAAAAACTGTTTTTT. Translated: CSFLGRLGEKLFF.

The rearrangement joins TRBV19 to TRBJ2-5; 9 bases fit TRBD1. CDR1 is LNHDA and CDR2 is SQIVND in the germline V gene (reference sequence). V gave up 4 bases and J gave up 4 bases; unmatched junction bases: 7. This CDR3 region has 15 residues. The DNA for the CDR3 is TGTGCCAGTAGTACGAAGGGACAGGGAGGAGAGACCCAGTACTTC. Amino acids: CASSTKGQGGETQYF.

This chain links TRBV3-1 with TRBJ2-5, with 9 bases aligning to TRBD2. The CDR3 is 15 amino acids. The J segment lost 6 bases and the V segment lost 0 bases, leaving 5 bases of the junction unmatched. CDR1 and CDR2 (germline): LGHDT, YNNKEL (reference sequence). CDR3 region: CASSQDASGEKTQYF. In nucleotides, the CDR3 is TGTGCCAGCAGCCAAGACGCTAGCGGGGAAAAGACCCAGTACTTC.

The J gene is TRBJ1-6, the V gene TRBV20-1; the D is unclear. CDR3 size: 13 residues. V shed 3 bases and J shed 11 bases, with 14 bases lying between them. Germline V lookup: CDR1 DFQATT, CDR2 SNEGSKA (reference sequence). The CDR3: CSAREPSGPPLHF. CDR3 DNA: TGCAGTGCTAGGGAGCCCTCTGGGCCACCCCTCCACTTT.

The chain employs TRBV7-2 and TRBJ2-5, with 7 bases lining up with TRBD2. Per germline, CDR1 SGHTA and CDR2 FQGNSA. V was pared by 3 bases and J by 5 bases, with 3 bases of the junction left unmatched. The CDR3 has 13 amino acids. CDR3 loop: CASSFTSEETQYF. CDR3 sequence (DNA): TGTGCCAGCAGCTTCACTAGCGAGGAGACCCAGTACTTC.

The chain joins TRBV5-1 to TRBJ2-3; 7 nucleotides match TRBD2. The CDR3 is 14 residues long. Trimming at V came to 10 bases and at J to 0 bases, leaving 8 bases not matched to a gene. Germline-derived CDR1 and CDR2 are SGHRS and YFSETQ. The DNA for the CDR3 is TGCGCCTCGCGAGCGGGGTCTAGCACAGATACGCAGTATTTT. Encoded protein: CASRAGSSTDTQYF.

V gene TRBV12-3 or TRBV12-4 combines with J gene TRBJ1-2; no reliable D call. Trimming left V 5 bases short and J 4 bases short, with 11 bases between. CDR3 length: 13 residues. The CDR3 is CASSPYGPYGYTF. CDR3 bases: TGTGCCAGCAGTCCGTATGGTCCCTATGGCTACACCTTC.

This chain uses TRBV29-1 with TRBJ1-2, with TRBD1 matching over 10 bases. The V segment lost 4 bases and the J segment 3 bases; nucleotides outside the gene matches: 8. This CDR3 comprises 15 residues. Germline lookup yields CDR1 SQVTM and CDR2 ANQGSEA. CDR3 region: CSVVRQGASDYGYTF. The CDR3 coding sequence is TGCAGCGTTGTGAGACAGGGGGCATCGGACTATGGCTACACCTTC.

The chain recombines TRBV7-2 with TRBJ2-7, with 14 bases lining up with TRBD2. Germline loops: CDR1 SGHTA, CDR2 FQGNSA. This CDR3 contains 15 residues. V shed 5 bases, J shed 2 bases, and the junction held 2 bases outside the gene matches. CDR3 in DNA: TGTGCCAGCAGCCCGGGACTAGCGGGGGCCTACGAGCAGTACTTC. Protein sequence: CASSPGLAGAYEQYF.

Only one count was recorded for this clonotype. The V call is TRBV29-1, the J call TRBJ1-2; 7 bases line up with TRBD1. The CDR3 length is 15 residues. Trimming at V came to 1 base and at J to 5 bases, leaving 10 bases not matched to a gene. Germline lookup yields CDR1 SQVTM and CDR2 ANQGSEA. This CDR3 is CSVEGQGTLRYGYTF. The CDR3 nucleotides are TGCAGCGTTGAAGGACAGGGAACCCTACGGTATGGCTACACCTTC.